This T cell receptor (beta chain) came from a study of T cells in Graves' hyperthyroidism and ophthalmopathy. General study findings and limits: The model predicted ophthalmopathy a median approximately seven months before onset. In simple terms, a model built on 13 V-J features told ophthalmopathy apart from stable hyperthyroidism. Peripheral blood also featured most of the thyroid clonotypes expanded above 0.001.

The table lists this clonotype with many counts. Its antigen is unknown. Amplification of TCR beta CDR3 regions was performed using RNA transcripts as template. With the HTBI primer set, the TCR CDR3 went through a first round of RT-PCR. Each CDR3 protein is one row after TCRdb ran MiXCR on the multiplex PCR reads. The sample has about 580,000 distinct CDR3 sequences, around 46% seen once; the top ten hold roughly 7.7%. The CDR3 runs to 18 residues. From germline, CDR1 is KGHDR and CDR2 SFDVKD. Between the trimmed V and J ends, which lost 0 bases and 0 bases, there was a span of 13 bases. Uncontrolled infection, other autoimmune disease, pregnancy and lactation each barred patients from inclusion.

Specimen: peripheral blood or thyroid tissue (not recorded which). This chain connects TRBV24-1 to TRBJ2-2, with D possibly TRBD1 on 5 matching bases. The receptor was isolated from a woman under 30 with Graves' hyperthyroidism. The CDR3 spells CATSDLDRQNANTGELFF. CDR3 sequence (DNA): TGTGCCACCAGTGATTTGGACAGACAGAACGCGAACACCGGGGAGCTGTTTTTT.